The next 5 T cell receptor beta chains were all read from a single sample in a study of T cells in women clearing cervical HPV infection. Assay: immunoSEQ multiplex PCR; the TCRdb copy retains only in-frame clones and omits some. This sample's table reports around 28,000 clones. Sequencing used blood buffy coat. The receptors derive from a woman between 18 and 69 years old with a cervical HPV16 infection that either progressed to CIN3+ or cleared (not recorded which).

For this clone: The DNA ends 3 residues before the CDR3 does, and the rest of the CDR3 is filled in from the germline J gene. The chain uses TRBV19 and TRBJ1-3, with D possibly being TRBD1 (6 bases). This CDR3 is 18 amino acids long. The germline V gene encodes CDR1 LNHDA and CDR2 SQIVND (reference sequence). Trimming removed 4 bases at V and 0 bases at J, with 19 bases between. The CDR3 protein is CASSKGDARLSSGNTIYF. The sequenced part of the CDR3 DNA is TGTGCCAGTAGTAAGGGGGACGCTAGGCTCTCCTCTGGAAACACC.

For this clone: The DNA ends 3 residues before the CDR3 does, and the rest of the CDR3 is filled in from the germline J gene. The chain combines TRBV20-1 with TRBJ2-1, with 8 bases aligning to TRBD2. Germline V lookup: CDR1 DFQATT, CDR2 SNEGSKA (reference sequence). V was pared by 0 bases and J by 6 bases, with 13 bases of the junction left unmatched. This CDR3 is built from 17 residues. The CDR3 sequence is CSAREGRGAIRGNEQFF. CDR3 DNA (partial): TGCAGTGCTAGAGAGGGGCGGGGGGCAATCCGGGGCAATGAG.

The sequenced part of the CDR3 DNA is TGTGCCACCAGCAGAGGGGAAACTAGCGGGGGATACACAGATACG. Protein product: CATSRGETSGGYTDT. The entire CDR3 reads CATSRGETSGGYTDTQYF. The chain has TRBV15 and TRBJ2-3, with TRBD2 identical over 11 bases. The DNA ends 3 residues before the CDR3 does, and the rest of the CDR3 is filled in from the germline J gene. From germline, CDR1 is LNHNV and CDR2 YYDKDF (reference sequence). The CDR3 is 18 amino acids. V lost 1 base to trimming and J lost 2 bases; unmatched junction nucleotides: 8.

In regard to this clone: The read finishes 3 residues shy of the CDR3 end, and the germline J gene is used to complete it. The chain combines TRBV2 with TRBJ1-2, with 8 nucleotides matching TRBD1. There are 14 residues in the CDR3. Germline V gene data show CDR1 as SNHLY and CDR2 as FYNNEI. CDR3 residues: CASSGGQVPYDYTF. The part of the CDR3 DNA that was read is TGTGCCAGCAGTGGGGGACAGGTCCCCTACGAC.

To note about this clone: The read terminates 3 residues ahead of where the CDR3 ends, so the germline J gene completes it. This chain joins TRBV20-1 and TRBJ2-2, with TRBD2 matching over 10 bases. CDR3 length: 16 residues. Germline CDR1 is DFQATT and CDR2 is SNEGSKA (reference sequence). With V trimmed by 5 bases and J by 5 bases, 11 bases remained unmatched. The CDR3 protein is CSASTLAGGGTGELFF. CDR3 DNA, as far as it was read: TGCAGTGCTTCCACCTTAGCGGGGGGAGGGACCGGGGAG.